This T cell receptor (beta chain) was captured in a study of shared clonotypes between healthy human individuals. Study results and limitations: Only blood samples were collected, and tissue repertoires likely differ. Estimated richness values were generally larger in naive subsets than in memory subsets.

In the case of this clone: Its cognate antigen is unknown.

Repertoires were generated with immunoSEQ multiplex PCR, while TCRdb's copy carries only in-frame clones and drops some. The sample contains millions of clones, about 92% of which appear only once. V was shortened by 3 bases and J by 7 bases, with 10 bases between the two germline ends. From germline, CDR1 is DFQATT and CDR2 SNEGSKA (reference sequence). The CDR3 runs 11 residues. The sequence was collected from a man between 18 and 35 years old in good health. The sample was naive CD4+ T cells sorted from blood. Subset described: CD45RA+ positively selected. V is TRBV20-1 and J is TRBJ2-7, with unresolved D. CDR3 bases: TGCAGTGCTAGTGAGGAGTGGGAGCAGTACTTC. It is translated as CSASEEWEQYF.